The 28 T cell receptor beta chains in this list originate from one sample, sequenced in a study of T-cell memory formation after mild COVID-19. Via MiXCR, TCRdb re-called the 5' RACE reads, giving one row per CDR3 protein. This table has roughly 130,000 distinct CDR3 sequences, approximately 15% appearing once. The source material was PBMCs or a T cell subset sorted from them (not recorded which). The receptor source for this set is a man in his late teens or twenties who had mild COVID-19 (a few samples of this study predate the infection). Cell type and time point are not known.

This clonotype showed up many times. The chain carries TRBV2 and TRBJ2-7, with unresolved D. Trimming took 2 bases from V and 1 from J, leaving 9 bases between them. This CDR3 has 14 amino acids. Germline assignment: CDR1 SNHLY and CDR2 FYNNEI. The DNA of the CDR3 is TGTGCCAGCAGTGAATGGTTTTCTTCCTACGAGCAGTACTTC. Translated: CASSEWFSSYEQYF. The variable domain in full, completed from reference TRBV2 and TRBJ2-7, reads EPEVTQTPSHQVTQMGQEVILRCVPISNHLYFYWYRQILGQKVEFLVSFYNNEISEKSEIFDDQFSVERPDGSNFTLKIRSTKLEDSAMYFCASSEWFSSYEQYFGPGTRLTVT.

In this sample, this clonotype turned up once. The chain recombines TRBV7-3 with TRBJ2-3, with TRBD2 matching 9 bases. Germline V gene data show CDR1 as SGHTA and CDR2 as FQGTGA. The CDR3 extends over 19 amino acids. V dropped 5 bases and J dropped 2; count of bases not matched to a gene: 17. CDR3 sequence reads: CASSPGWASGNAFTDTQYF. CDR3 sequence (DNA): TGTGCCAGCAGCCCGGGGTGGGCTAGCGGGAACGCATTCACAGATACGCAGTATTTT.

This clonotype was found many times. The chain employs TRBV28 and TRBJ2-7; D perhaps matches TRBD1 (5 bases). The length of the CDR3 is 15 residues. V lost 6 bases and J lost 1, with 16 bases in between. Germline-derived CDR1 and CDR2 are MDHEN and SYDVKM. As DNA, the CDR3 is TGTGCCAGCAGATCCACAGGTTCAGGGTCCTACGAGCAGTACTTC. Residues: CASRSTGSGSYEQYF.

This clonotype was recorded a few times. V is TRBV5-1 and J is TRBJ2-3; a weak D match, TRBD1 (5 bases). V was trimmed by 0 bases and J by 0 bases, leaving 14 bases between them. The CDR3 is 17 amino acids. From germline, CDR1 is SGHRS and CDR2 YFSETQ. As DNA, the CDR3 is TGCGCCAGCAGCTTGGGGTCGACAGCTACAAGCACAGATACGCAGTATTTT. Its translation is CASSLGSTATSTDTQYF. Supplemented by reference TRBV5-1 and TRBJ2-3, the full variable domain reads KAGVTQTPRYLIKTRGQQVTLSCSPISGHRSVSWYQQTPGQGLQFLFEYFSETQRNKGNFPGRFSGRQFSNSRSEMNVSTLELGDSALYLCASSLGSTATSTDTQYFGPGTRLTVL.

This clonotype occurred many times. CDR3 coding DNA: TGTGCCAGCAGCGTCTCCCCCCGGGACAGGCGGGAGACCCAGTACTTC. It is translated as CASSVSPRDRRETQYF. This chain joins TRBV9 and TRBJ2-5, with TRBD1 identical over 8 bases. This CDR3 has 16 residues. Germline V CDR1 and CDR2: SGDLS, YYNGEE. With V trimmed by 2 bases and J by 5 bases, 11 bases remained unmatched.

This chain links TRBV5-6 with TRBJ2-7; D is undetermined. The CDR3 runs to 12 residues. Germline loops: CDR1 SGHDT, CDR2 YYEEEE. V lost 4 bases and J lost 3, with 8 bases in between. The CDR3 region has the DNA TGTGCCAGCAGCACGTCACACTACGAGCAGTACTTC. Its translation: CASSTSHYEQYF. Based on the CDR3 plus reference TRBV5-6 and TRBJ2-7, the full variable domain is DAGVTQSPTHLIKTRGQQVTLRCSPKSGHDTVSWYQQALGQGPQFIFQYYEEEERQRGNFPDRFSGHQFPNYSSELNVNALLLGDSALYLCASSTSHYEQYFGPGTRLTVT.

The CDR3 here is CSANRDRYNQPQHF. The CDR3 region has the DNA TGCAGTGCTAACCGGGACAGGTACAATCAGCCCCAGCATTTT. The gene calls are TRBV20-1 and TRBJ1-5; 8 bases align to TRBD1. Per germline, CDR1 DFQATT and CDR2 SNEGSKA (reference sequence). V lost 4 bases, J lost 3 bases, and 5 bases stayed unmatched. The CDR3 extends over 14 amino acids.

This clonotype was seen a handful of times. The chain couples TRBV7-3 to TRBJ1-1; tentative D call: TRBD1 (6 bases). Germline CDR1 reads SGHTA; CDR2 reads FQGTGA. The CDR3 is made up of 13 amino acids. With 8 bases removed from V and 1 base from J, the gap between germline ends came to 11 bases. CDR3 in DNA: TGTGCCAGCGGGGACACAGCGAACACTGAAGCTTTCTTT. Its translation is CASGDTANTEAFF.

This clonotype was observed a handful of times. The rearrangement joins TRBV2 to TRBJ2-7; maybe TRBD2 (5 bases). The length of the CDR3 is 12 residues. Trimming cost V 5 bases and J 7 bases, with 12 bases left between them. Germline CDR1 and CDR2: SNHLY and FYNNEI. Here the CDR3 DNA reads TGTGCCAGCAGTTCAGAGGGAAATGAGCAGTACTTC. It is translated as CASSSEGNEQYF.

This clonotype was seen many times. The genes are TRBV5-1 and TRBJ2-5, with 9 positions matching TRBD1. This CDR3 is 14 amino acids long. CDR1 is SGHRS, CDR2 YFSETQ, per germline. Trimming took 5 bases from V and 2 from J; bases not matched to a gene: 4. CDR3 region: CASRLQGAQETQYF. Here the CDR3 DNA reads TGCGCCAGCAGATTACAGGGGGCTCAAGAGACCCAGTACTTC.

The J gene is TRBJ2-7, the V gene TRBV5-1; D is undetermined. With 4 bases removed from V and 3 bases from J, the gap between germline ends came to 14 bases. The CDR3 contains 14 residues. CDR1 is SGHRS and CDR2 is YFSETQ in the germline V gene. The CDR3 protein is CASSLPDGDYEQYF. In DNA, the CDR3 is TGCGCCAGCAGCCTGCCGGACGGAGACTACGAGCAGTACTTC. The full variable domain, rest sourced from reference TRBV5-1 and TRBJ2-7, is KAGVTQTPRYLIKTRGQQVTLSCSPISGHRSVSWYQQTPGQGLQFLFEYFSETQRNKGNFPGRFSGRQFSNSRSEMNVSTLELGDSALYLCASSLPDGDYEQYFGPGTRLTVT.

In its sample, this clonotype was seen a few times. V gene TRBV10-3 combines with J gene TRBJ1-5, with D possibly being TRBD1 (5 bases). The V and J ends lost 3 bases and 6 bases respectively, with 9 bases between them. This CDR3 region has 13 residues. Germline loops: CDR1 ENHRY, CDR2 SYGVKD. The CDR3, as DNA: TGTGCCATCAGTGATGGCGGGGGTCAGCCCCAGCATTTT. Protein sequence: CAISDGGGQPQHF.

This clonotype was recorded a few times. The V and J genes are TRBV28 and TRBJ1-2, with a possible D match to TRBD1 (5 bases). Trimming pared 2 bases from V and 14 bases from J, leaving 12 bases between. CDR1 MDHEN and CDR2 SYDVKM come from the germline V gene. The CDR3 consists of 11 residues. The CDR3 here is CASSLNGAGTF. The CDR3 nucleotides are TGTGCCAGCAGTTTAAACGGGGCGGGGACCTTC.

The J gene is TRBJ2-3, the V gene TRBV4-1; D remains unclear. The germline gives CDR1 MGHRA, CDR2 YSYEKL. There are 13 residues in the CDR3. The V end was cut by 0 bases, the J end by 4 bases, with 5 bases between. The CDR3 sequence is CASSQENPDTQYF. DNA of the CDR3: TGCGCCAGCAGCCAAGAGAATCCAGATACGCAGTATTTT.

The chain employs TRBV9 and TRBJ1-1; D may be TRBD1 (6 bases). Germline V gives CDR1 SGDLS, CDR2 YYNGEE. The CDR3 extends over 15 amino acids. The ends were cut back, 4 bases at V and 1 base at J, with 14 bases in the middle. The CDR3 loop reads CASSPRTAKNTEAFF. CDR3 in DNA: TGTGCCAGCAGCCCCAGGACAGCCAAGAACACTGAAGCTTTCTTT.

This clonotype was observed a few times. The V call is TRBV6-1, the J call TRBJ2-7; D is uncertain. Germline V gene lookup returns CDR1 MNHNS and CDR2 SASEGT. Deletions cut 4 bases from V and 4 bases from J, with 5 bases between. The CDR3 spans 11 residues. CDR3 protein: CASSAYYEQYF. CDR3 DNA sequence: TGTGCCAGCAGTGCCTATTACGAGCAGTACTTC.

This clonotype appeared a few times. V and J are TRBV7-9 and TRBJ2-1, with a tentative D call TRBD2 (5 bases). This CDR3 spans 16 amino acids. Trimming left V 5 bases short and J 6 bases short, with 20 bases between. Germline V gene lookup returns CDR1 SEHNR and CDR2 FQNEAQ (reference sequence). The CDR3 region has the DNA TGTGCCAGCAGCCCCATCGGGGTCCTCCGGCCCAATGAGCAGTTCTTC. Amino acids: CASSPIGVLRPNEQFF.

The rearrangement links TRBV7-2 to TRBJ2-3; the D gene is possibly TRBD1 (6 bases). The V gene lost 5 bases and the J gene lost 2 bases, with 14 bases spanning the gap. Germline assignment: CDR1 SGHTA and CDR2 FQGNSA. This CDR3 is built from 15 residues. CDR3 sequence reads: CASSQGGPLTDTQYF. The DNA for the CDR3 is TGTGCCAGCAGCCAAGGGGGACCCCTCACAGATACGCAGTATTTT. The entire variable domain, with the rest obtained from reference TRBV7-2 and TRBJ2-3, is as follows: GAGVSQSPSNKVTEKGKDVELRCDPISGHTALYWYRQSLGQGLEFLIYFQGNSAPDKSGLPSDRFSAERTGGSVSTLTIQRTQQEDSAVYLCASSQGGPLTDTQYFGPGTRLTVL.

This clonotype was detected a few times. The chain combines TRBV7-2 with TRBJ2-5; D call uncertain. Germline lookup yields CDR1 SGHTA and CDR2 FQGNSA. The V end lost 5 bases, the J end lost 1 base, and 8 bases lay between the germline ends. This CDR3 comprises 13 residues. CDR3 protein: CASSPLTQETQYF. The CDR3, as DNA: TGTGCCAGCAGCCCCTTAACCCAAGAGACCCAGTACTTC. Using reference TRBV7-2 and TRBJ2-5 for the parts outside the CDR3, the full variable domain is GAGVSQSPSNKVTEKGKDVELRCDPISGHTALYWYRQSLGQGLEFLIYFQGNSAPDKSGLPSDRFSAERTGGSVSTLTIQRTQQEDSAVYLCASSPLTQETQYFGPGTRLLVL.

This clonotype was counted only a few times. The chain combines TRBV6-6 with TRBJ2-3, with TRBD2 as a possible D gene (5 bases). The CDR3 sequence is 14 residues long. CDR1 MNHNY and CDR2 SVGAGI come from the germline V gene (reference sequence). Trimming left V 5 bases short and J 7 bases short, with 16 bases between. The CDR3 nucleotides read TGTGCCAGCAGTCCCCCTCCGGCGGGCCATACGCAGTATTTT. Translation gives CASSPPPAGHTQYF.

This chain uses TRBV12-3 or TRBV12-4 with TRBJ2-7, with no clear D. V dropped 5 bases and J dropped 5 bases, with 10 bases sitting between them. The CDR3 is made up of 12 amino acids. CDR3 in amino acids: CASSGQGNEQYV. The CDR3 nucleotides read TGTGCCAGCAGTGGGCAAGGGAACGAGCAGTACGTC.

This clonotype was found a few times. The V call is TRBV20-1, the J call TRBJ1-1, with D tentatively TRBD1 (5 bases). The CDR3 totals 14 residues. V lost 3 bases and J 4 bases, leaving 15 bases between the germline ends. Germline CDR1 is DFQATT and CDR2 is SNEGSKA (reference sequence). The CDR3 protein is CSASDGGRGTEAFF. The CDR3 nucleotides are TGCAGTGCTAGCGACGGGGGTAGAGGCACTGAAGCTTTCTTT.

This clonotype was recorded a few times. The V and J genes are TRBV12-3 or TRBV12-4 and TRBJ2-2; D call uncertain. The CDR3 runs 15 residues. The V gene lost 5 bases and the J gene lost 6 bases, with 16 bases spanning the gap. CDR3 loop: CASSPTGSQAGELFF. DNA of the CDR3: TGTGCCAGCAGTCCAACGGGCAGCCAAGCCGGGGAGCTGTTTTTT.

The V and J genes are TRBV3-1 and TRBJ2-5; D is perhaps TRBD1 (6 bases). Germline CDR1 and CDR2: LGHDT and YNNKEL (reference sequence). V was shortened by 5 bases and J by 3 bases, with 13 bases between the two germline ends. CDR3 length: 14 amino acids. The CDR3 nucleotides read TGTGCCAGCAGCTCACCGGGACAAGAAGAGACCCAGTACTTC. Protein: CASSSPGQEETQYF.

This clonotype was detected only a few times. V and J are TRBV6-2 or TRBV6-3 and TRBJ2-7, with D maybe TRBD1 (6 bases). CDR3 length equals 12 residues. CDR1 is MNHEY, CDR2 SVGEGT, per germline. Trimming stripped 6 bases from V and 3 bases from J, with 9 bases between. The CDR3, as DNA: TGTGCCAGCAGGGACAGAATCTACGAGCAGTACGTC. This codes for CASRDRIYEQYV.

This rearrangement joins TRBV6-6 to TRBJ1-5, with TRBD1 matching 7 bases. CDR1 MNHNY and CDR2 SVGAGI come from the germline V gene (reference sequence). The CDR3 extends over 13 amino acids. V shed 8 bases and J 6 bases; nucleotides not matched to a gene: 7. This CDR3 is CASCDRVTQPQHF. The DNA for the CDR3 is TGTGCCAGCTGTGACAGGGTCACTCAGCCCCAGCATTTT.

This clonotype was observed a few times. CDR3 residues: CSAKVGGSTDTQYF. DNA of the CDR3: TGCAGTGCTAAGGTCGGGGGTAGCACAGATACGCAGTATTTT. The rearrangement links TRBV20-1 to TRBJ2-3; D possibly corresponds to TRBD2 (6 bases). Germline V gene lookup returns CDR1 DFQATT and CDR2 SNEGSKA (reference sequence). V dropped 4 bases and J dropped 0 bases, with 11 bases sitting between them. The CDR3 totals 14 residues.

The chain carries TRBV2 and TRBJ1-5, with no clear D. The CDR3 runs to 15 residues. Germline lookup yields CDR1 SNHLY and CDR2 FYNNEI. Trimming took off 6 bases at V and 0 bases at J, with 12 bases between the two ends. The CDR3 sequence: CASRPTTNSNQPQHF. CDR3 DNA sequence: TGTGCCAGCAGGCCAACGACAAATAGCAATCAGCCCCAGCATTTT.